These T cell receptor beta chains were read from a single sample in a study of blood T cell repertoires in COVID-19. The method was immunoSEQ multiplex PCR; TCRdb's version includes in-frame clones alone and lacks a portion of them. The sample contains 330,000 or so clones, approximately 88% of which appear only once. The sample was peripheral blood. Receptor source: a man aged 25 to 40 with COVID-19, enrolled during active disease. The CDR3 runs from the conserved cysteine through the conserved F or W. A D gene is named only where the DNA matches it firmly. Clone size is not always given. Where it is, it says once, few, many or a class for expanded clones.

abundance: -
d_gene: TRBD2
j_gene: TRBJ2-1
v_gene: TRBV30
CDR3nt: TGTGCCTGGAGTGTACGAGGGACTAGCGGGAGGGCGACTCACAATGAGCAGTTCTTC
CDR3aa: CAWSVRGTSGRATHNEQFF

abundance: -
d_gene: TRBD2
j_gene: TRBJ2-5
v_gene: TRBV5-4
CDR3nt: TGTGCCAGCAGCCCCCCGGGACTAGCTGAGACCCAGTACTTC
CDR3aa: CASSPPGLAETQYF

abundance: -
d_gene: TRBD1
j_gene: TRBJ2-7
v_gene: TRBV2
CDR3nt: TGTGCCAGCAGTTACCGGGACAGGGGCGAGCAGTACTTC
CDR3aa: CASSYRDRGEQYF

abundance: once
d_gene: -
j_gene: TRBJ2-3
v_gene: TRBV4-1
CDR3nt: TGCGCCAGCAGCCAAGATACATTTTCTAGCACAGATACGCAGTATTTT
CDR3aa: CASSQDTFSSTDTQYF

abundance: -
d_gene: -
j_gene: TRBJ1-6
v_gene: TRBV15
CDR3nt: TGTGCCACCAGCAGAGATGCGGGCTATAATTCACCCCTCCACTTT
CDR3aa: CATSRDAGYNSPLHF

abundance: -
d_gene: TRBD1
j_gene: TRBJ2-7
v_gene: TRBV6-6
CDR3nt: TGTGCCAGCAGTTGGCCGGGACAGGGCACCTACGAGCAGTACTTC
CDR3aa: CASSWPGQGTYEQYF

abundance: -
d_gene: TRBD1
j_gene: TRBJ1-2
v_gene: TRBV15
CDR3nt: TGTGCCACCAGCGGGACAGGGGGCCTGGATGGCTACACCTTC
CDR3aa: CATSGTGGLDGYTF

abundance: -
d_gene: -
j_gene: TRBJ1-5
v_gene: TRBV19
CDR3nt: TGTGCCAGTAGTCACTTGGGCAATCAGCCCCAGCATTTT
CDR3aa: CASSHLGNQPQHF

abundance: -
d_gene: -
j_gene: TRBJ1-5
v_gene: TRBV24-1
CDR3nt: TGTGCCACCAGTGGGCGGGACAGCAATCAGCCCCAGCATTTT
CDR3aa: CATSGRDSNQPQHF

abundance: few
d_gene: -
j_gene: TRBJ2-7
v_gene: TRBV14
CDR3nt: TGTGCCAGCAGCCAAGCGGGAGCTGAACACGAGCAGTACTTC
CDR3aa: CASSQAGAEHEQYF

abundance: -
d_gene: -
j_gene: TRBJ1-3
v_gene: TRBV12-5
CDR3nt: TGTGCTAGTGGTTTGAGATTATGGGGCGATCACTCTGGAAACACCATATATTTT
CDR3aa: CASGLRLWGDHSGNTIYF

abundance: -
d_gene: -
j_gene: TRBJ1-2
v_gene: TRBV27
CDR3nt: TGTGCCAGCAGTTTATCGGGGCTATACACCTTC
CDR3aa: CASSLSGLYTF

abundance: -
d_gene: TRBD2
j_gene: TRBJ2-1
v_gene: TRBV4-2
CDR3nt: TGTGCCAGCAGACGGAATGGCCTGTCTAGCGGAGGTAATGAGCAGTTCTTC
CDR3aa: CASRRNGLSSGGNEQFF

abundance: -
d_gene: TRBD1
j_gene: TRBJ2-7
v_gene: TRBV10-3
CDR3nt: TGTGCCACCAAGACCGGGACAGCCTACGAGCAGTACTTC
CDR3aa: CATKTGTAYEQYF

abundance: once
d_gene: TRBD1
j_gene: TRBJ2-7
v_gene: TRBV5-6
CDR3nt: TGTGCCAGCAGCGAAGGGACAGGGTGGGGCTACGAGCAGTACTTC
CDR3aa: CASSEGTGWGYEQYF